This T cell receptor beta chain originates from a study of human T cells and chemical hapten exposure. Each CDR3 protein is one row after TCRdb ran MiXCR on the RACE reads. The sample has approximately 110,000 distinct CDR3 sequences; approximately 9.9% are singletons. Time point given: patch test 1, 2 weeks after DPC sensitization. Specified treatment: therapeutic diphenylcyclopropenone sensitization with weekly scalp DPC. Germline V gives CDR1 DFQATT, CDR2 SNEGSKA (reference sequence). V shed 0 bases and J shed 4 bases, with 11 bases lying between them. The CDR3 is 14 residues long. The TCR was taken from a woman aged 40 to 55 with alopecia areata. Some clones in this sample may be carry-over from other donors' samples. The specimen comprised whole blood, sampled in connection with sensitization to the hapten diphenylcyclopropenone (DPC). The chain employs TRBV20-1 and TRBJ2-3; D remains ambiguous. The CDR3 coding sequence is TGCAGTGCTAGAGATCGTCGAAGGGCAGATACGCAGTATTTT. Amino acid sequence: CSARDRRRADTQYF.